Presented here are 6 T cell receptor beta chains from one specimen sequenced in a study of CD8+ T cells in alopecia areata. The authors sorted pooled cutaneous lymph node cells using CD4, CD8alpha, NKG2D, NKG2ACE and other markers. Reverse transcription of extracted RNA yielded cDNA, which provided the sequencing template. The method was immunoSEQ multiplex PCR; TCRdb's version includes in-frame clones alone and lacks a portion of them. The sample is made up of about 19,000 clones, none counted only once. Sequences were obtained from CD8+ T cells sorted from a lymph node. The receptor source for this set is a C3H/HeJ mouse with alopecia areata. Strain haplotype at MHC: H2-k.

This clone has more than one count but fewer than ten. The listed genes are named as in mouse. The read falls 4 residues short of the CDR3 end, and the missing part is taken from the germline J gene. The chain links TRBV1 to TRBJ2-5; D perhaps matches TRBD1 (6 bases). Trimming removed 5 bases from V and 0 bases from J, with 9 bases in between. Germline V lookup: CDR1 NSQYPW, CDR2 LRSPGD (reference sequence). The CDR3 covers 14 residues. This chain's CDR3 is CTCSPTGNQDTQYF. The covered CDR3 bases are TGCACCTGCAGTCCAACAGGGAACCAAGAC.

This clone appeared many times. The gene symbols are mouse symbols. Read coverage stops 4 residues before the CDR3 terminus; the germline J gene supplies the remainder. The V and J genes are TRBV19 and TRBJ2-1; 11 bases align to TRBD2. The CDR3 runs to 15 residues. The germline V gene has CDR1 FNHDT and CDR2 SITEND (reference sequence). V shed 4 bases and J 1 base; nucleotides not matched to a gene: 1. The CDR3 sequence: CASSRDWGNYAEQFF. Partial CDR3 DNA: TGTGCCAGCAGTCGGGACTGGGGGAACTATGCT.

In regard to this clone: The listed genes are named as in mouse. The observed sequence ends 4 residues before the CDR3 terminus, with the missing tail filled in from the germline J gene. The chain joins TRBV1 to TRBJ1-4, with D perhaps TRBD1 (5 bases). The V end lost 3 bases, the J end lost 0 bases, and 14 bases lay between the germline ends. CDR1 and CDR2 (germline): NSQYPW, LRSPGD (reference sequence). CDR3 length: 17 amino acids. The part of the CDR3 DNA that was read is TGCACCTGCAGTGCCCGCGACAGAACCTTTTCCAACGAA. Protein: CTCSARDRTFSNE. The CDR3 reads in full as CTCSARDRTFSNERLFF.

There are a few counts of this clone. Gene names follow the mouse nomenclature. From the germline J gene comes the end of the CDR3, since the read stops 4 residues before it. V and J are TRBV19 and TRBJ1-2, with TRBD1 identical over 9 bases. V trimming: 5 bases; J trimming: 4 bases; junction bases outside the gene matches: 6. The CDR3 is made up of 14 amino acids. Germline V gene data show CDR1 as FNHDT and CDR2 as SITEND (reference sequence). The CDR3 sequence: CASSHRGLSSDYTF. The DNA read from the CDR3 is TGTGCCAGCAGCCACAGGGGGCTGAGCTCC. The entire variable domain, with the rest obtained from reference TRBV19 and TRBJ1-2, is as follows: GGIITQTPKFLIGQEGQKLTLKCQQNFNHDTMYWYRQDSGKGLRLIYYSITENDLQKGDLSEGYDASREKKSSFSLTVTSAQKNEMAVFLCASSHRGLSSDYTFGSGTRLLVI.

Note on this clone: Gene names are mouse gene names. The read ends 4 residues shy of where the CDR3 ends; the end is completed using the germline J gene. J is TRBJ2-5 and V is TRBV13-1, with D possibly matching TRBD2 (6 bases). Looked up from germline, CDR1 is NSHNY and CDR2 is SYGAGN. V shed 4 bases and J shed 2 bases, with 8 bases lying between them. This CDR3 comprises 13 residues. The sequenced CDR3 bases are TGTGCCAGCAGTATGGGGGTCCAAGAC. As protein: CASSMGVQD. In full, the CDR3 reads CASSMGVQDTQYF.

As regards this clone: Each gene name is a mouse one. The DNA ends 4 residues before the CDR3 does, and the rest of the CDR3 is filled in from the germline J gene. V gene TRBV1 combines with J gene TRBJ2-4, with 14 bases aligning to TRBD2. J gave up 3 bases and V 6 bases, and 2 bases lay outside the gene matches. CDR3 size: 15 residues. Germline assignment: CDR1 NSQYPW and CDR2 LRSPGD (reference sequence). The CDR3 here is CTCRGLGGRQNTLYF. The CDR3 DNA, read in part, is TGCACCTGCAGGGGACTGGGGGGGCGGCAAAAC.